Each of the 20 T cell receptor beta chains below was sequenced from the same sample in a study of T-cell reconstitution after alpha-beta-depleted transplantation in children. The library targeted TCRbeta and was prepared with unique molecular identifiers. TCRdb passed the PCR reads through MiXCR, listing each CDR3 protein once. The sample includes some 590,000 distinct CDR3 sequences, about 11% of them seen just once. The sequencing used PBMCs from the stem cell graft donor, collected from the stem cell graft. The origin of the receptors is a human donor who donated a stem cell graft to a child with acute myeloid leukemia.

This clonotype was counted ten times or more. V gene TRBV9 combines with J gene TRBJ2-1; TRBD2 is a possible D gene (5 bases). This CDR3 contains 16 residues. CDR1 and CDR2 from the germline V gene are SGDLS and YYNGEE. The V end lost 0 bases, the J end lost 3 bases, and 13 bases lay between the germline ends. The CDR3: CASSVETERYYNEQFF. In DNA, the CDR3 is TGTGCCAGCAGCGTAGAGACTGAGCGGTACTACAATGAGCAGTTCTTC.

This clonotype turned up a few times. The chain recombines TRBV5-5 with TRBJ1-1; 7 bases match TRBD1. V was pared by 1 base and J by 6 bases, with 9 bases of the junction left unmatched. CDR1 is SGHKS, CDR2 YYEKEE, per germline (reference sequence). This CDR3 contains 15 residues. The CDR3 bases are TGTGCCAGCAGCTTGAGGGGGCAACCAGTCCCTGAAGCTTTCTTT. It yields the protein CASSLRGQPVPEAFF.

This clonotype was found many times. The chain is built from TRBV29-1 and TRBJ2-7, with D tentatively TRBD1 (5 bases). The CDR3 loop spans 11 amino acids. V lost 7 bases to trimming and J lost 4 bases, with 11 bases between them. Germline CDR1 SQVTM, CDR2 ANQGSEA. The chain's CDR3 is CSAGPGYEQYF. The CDR3 DNA is TGCAGCGCCGGTCCAGGGTACGAGCAGTACTTC.

The J gene is TRBJ1-5, the V gene TRBV29-1; a weak D match, TRBD1 (6 bases). Germline CDR1 SQVTM, CDR2 ANQGSEA. Trimming left V 1 base short and J 6 bases short, with 10 bases between. The CDR3 totals 13 residues. The CDR3 region is CSVEGGGGQPQHF. The CDR3 DNA reads TGCAGCGTTGAAGGAGGGGGGGGTCAGCCCCAGCATTTT.

A note on this clonotype: One end of the junction varies from germline; a read error may be responsible. The chain couples TRBV30 to TRBJ2-7; no reliable D call. This CDR3 has 11 amino acids. The V gene's germline CDR1 is GTSNPN and CDR2 SVGIG (reference sequence). CDR3 loop: CARSGYGEQYF. The CDR3 nucleotides read TGTGCCAGGAGTGGTTACGGGGAGCAGTACTTC.

This clonotype was counted at least ten times. The chain combines TRBV12-3 or TRBV12-4 with TRBJ2-1; 12 nucleotides match TRBD2. The CDR3 is made up of 17 amino acids. The J segment lost 10 bases and the V segment lost 0 bases, leaving 10 bases of the junction unmatched. The chain's CDR3 is CASSLALRLAGVREQFF. The DNA for the CDR3 is TGTGCCAGCAGTTTAGCGCTAAGACTAGCGGGAGTACGGGAGCAGTTCTTC.

This clonotype was seen a few times. The chain recombines TRBV20-1 with TRBJ1-6; D remains unclear. The CDR3 is 14 residues long. V was shortened by 0 bases and J by 10 bases, with 13 bases between the two germline ends. The V gene's germline CDR1 is DFQATT and CDR2 SNEGSKA (reference sequence). CDR3 amino acids: CSARDRVGNSPLHF. The CDR3 DNA is TGCAGTGCTAGAGATCGGGTGGGGAACTCACCCCTCCACTTT.

The chain is built from TRBV3-2 and TRBJ1-3. TRBV3-2 is designated a pseudogene. The CDR3 has 16 residues. CDR3 coding DNA: TGTGCCAGCAGCCATAAAGGACAGTCCCGGGGAAACACCATATATTTT. It translates to CASSHKGQSRGNTIYF.

The chain couples TRBV20-1 to TRBJ2-1; a possible D gene is TRBD2 (7 bases). This CDR3 comprises 16 residues. The V gene lost 5 bases and the J gene lost 10 bases, with 27 bases spanning the gap. Germline assignment: CDR1 DFQATT and CDR2 SNEGSKA (reference sequence). Here the CDR3 reads CSAGGGAGRPRGEQFF. The CDR3 region has the DNA TGCAGTGCTGGAGGGGGGGCGGGACGCCCTAGGGGGGAGCAGTTCTTC.

J is TRBJ1-4 and V is TRBV6-1; TRBD1 is a possible D gene (5 bases). CDR1 is MNHNS, CDR2 SASEGT, per germline. The CDR3 covers 14 residues. The V end lost 3 bases, the J end lost 7 bases, and 12 bases lay between the germline ends. The CDR3 DNA reads as TGTGCCAGCAGTGAGGGGGAGTGGAGTGAAAAACTGTTTTTT. Its translation is CASSEGEWSEKLFF.

The chain employs TRBV29-1 and TRBJ2-2; TRBD2 matches 14 bases. Germline V gives CDR1 SQVTM, CDR2 ANQGSEA. Losses at the gene ends were 2 bases for V and 4 bases for J; bases not matched to a gene: 15. The CDR3 is 20 amino acids. CDR3 amino acids: CSVERWSGLAGVGSTGELFF. The CDR3 DNA sequence: TGCAGCGTTGAAAGGTGGTCGGGACTAGCGGGAGTGGGGAGCACCGGGGAGCTGTTTTTT.

This clonotype was seen at least ten times. The chain employs TRBV5-1 and TRBJ2-5; D is unclear. Trimming stripped 4 bases from V and 6 bases from J, with 16 bases between. CDR1 is SGHRS, CDR2 YFSETQ, per germline. There are 14 residues in the CDR3. CDR3 coding DNA: TGCGCCAGCAGCCCAGGACGGAACAAGAAGACCCAGTACTTC. It is translated as CASSPGRNKKTQYF. The full variable domain, its missing parts supplied by reference TRBV5-1 and TRBJ2-5, is KAGVTQTPRYLIKTRGQQVTLSCSPISGHRSVSWYQQTPGQGLQFLFEYFSETQRNKGNFPGRFSGRQFSNSRSEMNVSTLELGDSALYLCASSPGRNKKTQYFGPGTRLLVL.

This chain uses TRBV4-3 with TRBJ1-6; possibly TRBD1 for D (5 bases). Trimming removed 0 bases at V and 10 bases at J, with 13 bases between. The CDR3 covers 15 residues. Germline CDR1 and CDR2: LGHNA and YSLEER. Written as DNA, the CDR3 is TGCGCCAGCAGCCAAGATCGGCAGGGCGGGTCACCCCTCCACTTT. It codes for CASSQDRQGGSPLHF.

This chain joins TRBV7-2 and TRBJ2-6, with D hard to call. The V and J ends lost 5 bases and 0 bases respectively, with 14 bases between them. CDR1 is SGHTA, CDR2 FQGNSA, per germline. The CDR3 length is 17 residues. The CDR3 here is CASSAIRGSSGANVLTF. CDR3 coding DNA: TGTGCCAGCAGCGCTATCCGCGGTTCCTCTGGGGCCAACGTCCTGACTTTC. Full variable domain (outside the CDR3, taken from reference TRBV7-2 and TRBJ2-6): GAGVSQSPSNKVTEKGKDVELRCDPISGHTALYWYRQSLGQGLEFLIYFQGNSAPDKSGLPSDRFSAERTGGSVSTLTIQRTQQEDSAVYLCASSAIRGSSGANVLTFGAGSRLTVL.

This clonotype was counted only a few times. This chain uses TRBV5-5 with TRBJ2-5; the D is unclear. The CDR3 is 12 residues long. Per the germline V gene, CDR1 is SGHKS and CDR2 is YYEKEE (reference sequence). The germline V and J ends were trimmed by 3 bases and 4 bases, with 7 bases remaining between them. CDR3 protein: CASSSNSETQYF. CDR3 bases: TGTGCCAGCAGCTCAAACTCAGAGACCCAGTACTTC.

This clonotype was recorded many times. This chain uses TRBV7-2 with TRBJ2-3; D may be TRBD1 (5 bases). V dropped 0 bases and J dropped 1 base, with 5 bases sitting between them. This CDR3 comprises 14 residues. Germline values: CDR1 SGHTA, CDR2 FQGNSA. The DNA of the CDR3 is TGTGCCAGCAGCTTAGCACAGGGCACAGATACGCAGTATTTT. Protein sequence: CASSLAQGTDTQYF.

This clonotype was found a few times. This rearrangement joins TRBV24-1 to TRBJ2-5, with 8 bases lining up with TRBD1. The V and J ends lost 4 bases and 4 bases, in that order; junction bases with no gene match: 1. The CDR3 contains 13 residues. Germline CDR1 and CDR2: KGHDR and SFDVKD. CDR3 in amino acids: CATSDRGRETQYF. The DNA for the CDR3 is TGTGCCACCAGTGACAGGGGGCGAGAGACCCAGTACTTC.

A single count supports this clonotype. The J gene is TRBJ1-5, the V gene TRBV7-2; D ambiguous. The CDR3 extends over 17 amino acids. V was shortened by 5 bases and J by 0 bases, with 17 bases between the two germline ends. In germline, CDR1 is SGHTA, CDR2 FQGNSA. The CDR3, as DNA: TGTGCCAGCAGCCCCCCAGCTGGGATGGGTAGCAATCAGCCCCAGCATTTT. Its protein is CASSPPAGMGSNQPQHF.

This clonotype occurred many times. This chain uses TRBV10-3 with TRBJ2-3, with D hard to call. Trimming pared 0 bases from V and 4 bases from J, leaving 2 bases between. This CDR3 is 12 amino acids long. The germline CDR1 and CDR2 sequences are ENHRY and SYGVKD. CDR3 loop: CAISESPDTQYF. CDR3 bases: TGTGCCATCAGTGAGTCGCCAGATACGCAGTATTTT.

The rearrangement uses TRBV3-1 and TRBJ2-7, with 10 bases fitting TRBD1. The CDR3 has 15 residues. J was trimmed by 4 bases and V by 11 bases; bases with no gene match: 14. Germline loops: CDR1 LGHDT, CDR2 YNNKEL (reference sequence). Here the CDR3 reads CASSSGGTGVYEQYF. The CDR3 DNA is TGTGCCTCCTCCTCCGGGGGGACAGGGGTTTACGAGCAGTACTTC.